The 26 T cell receptor beta chains listed next were all sequenced from one sample in a study of shared clonotypes between healthy human individuals. Generated by immunoSEQ multiplex PCR, the TCRdb table keeps only in-frame clones and is missing some. The sample has about 2.3 million clones; around 90% are singletons. The specimen was naive CD4+ T cells from PBMCs. The sample's subset: CD45RA+ positively selected. The receptor set was obtained from a man aged 18 to 29 in good health. Some clones in this sample may be carry-over from other donors' samples.

This sequence joins TRBV5-1 and TRBJ2-5; 10 nucleotides line up with TRBD2. The CDR3 is 16 residues long. V lost 0 bases, J lost 5 bases, and 7 bases stayed unmatched. Germline assignment: CDR1 SGHRS and CDR2 YFSETQ. The CDR3 DNA reads TGCGCCAGCAGCTTGGGGAATAGCGGGAGGTCTGAGACCCAGTACTTC. It specifies CASSLGNSGRSETQYF.

This rearrangement joins TRBV19 to TRBJ1-3; unclear D gene. Trimming left V 4 bases short and J 0 bases short, with 13 bases between. CDR3 length: 16 residues. CDR1 is LNHDA and CDR2 is SQIVND in the germline V gene (reference sequence). The CDR3, as DNA: TGTGCCAGTAGTACGATTTCCCGGGGCTCTGGAAACACCATATATTTT. Its protein product is CASSTISRGSGNTIYF.

Notes on this clone: Other DNA sequences in this specimen translate into the identical CDR3. The V gene is TRBV6-5, the J gene TRBJ2-7; D is perhaps TRBD1 or TRBD2 (5 bases each). The V end was cut by 0 bases, the J end by 2 bases, with 8 bases between. Germline V lookup: CDR1 MNHEY, CDR2 SVGAGI. This CDR3 is built from 14 residues. The CDR3 region has the DNA TGTGCCAGCAGTTACTCGAGGGGCCCCTACGAGCAGTACTTC. Its protein product is CASSYSRGPYEQYF.

The V and J genes are TRBV9 and TRBJ1-1, with D maybe TRBD1 (6 bases). V gave up 0 bases and J gave up 5 bases, with 8 bases separating them. This CDR3 is built from 13 residues. Looked up from germline, CDR1 is SGDLS and CDR2 is YYNGEE. For the CDR3, the DNA is TGTGCCAGCAGCGTAGCAGGGGCGACTGAAGCTTTCTTT. Protein sequence: CASSVAGATEAFF.

V gene TRBV7-9 combines with J gene TRBJ1-2; maybe TRBD1 (6 bases). CDR3 size: 14 residues. With 7 bases removed from V and 9 bases from J, the gap between germline ends came to 21 bases. Germline lookup yields CDR1 SEHNR and CDR2 FQNEAQ (reference sequence). The DNA for the CDR3 is TGTGCCAGCACCGATTGGGGGGCGCGGGACCGCTACACCTTC. Translated: CASTDWGARDRYTF.

V is TRBV4-2 and J is TRBJ1-4; 8 bases fit TRBD1. Losses at the gene ends were 6 bases for V and 2 bases for J; bases not matched to a gene: 8. There are 16 residues in the CDR3. The germline CDR1 and CDR2 sequences are LGHNA and YNFKEQ. This CDR3 reads CASRPDRGPTNEKLFF. In DNA, the CDR3 is TGTGCCAGCAGGCCAGACAGGGGACCGACTAATGAAAAACTGTTTTTT.

This clone was picked up one time. The chain joins TRBV7-3 to TRBJ2-1, with 7 bases fitting TRBD2. With 5 bases clipped from V and 0 bases from J, the junction kept 10 bases outside the gene matches. Germline CDR1 reads SGHTA; CDR2 reads FQGTGA. The CDR3 loop spans 17 amino acids. The CDR3 region has the DNA TGTGCCAGCAGCCTCACCGGGACTACCTACTCCTACAATGAGCAGTTCTTC. It encodes CASSLTGTTYSYNEQFF.

The CDR3 spells CASSLLSGSGTDTQYF. The CDR3 DNA is TGTGCCAGCAGTTTATTGTCCGGGTCGGGCACAGATACGCAGTATTTT. The V gene is TRBV28, the J gene TRBJ2-3; D not certain. Germline V lookup: CDR1 MDHEN, CDR2 SYDVKM. This CDR3 is built from 16 residues. V lost 1 base, J lost 1 base, and 12 bases lay in between.

The chain recombines TRBV5-6 with TRBJ2-2; D ambiguous. This CDR3 is built from 15 residues. The V end was cut by 4 bases, the J end by 4 bases, with 14 bases between. Germline CDR1 SGHDT, CDR2 YYEEEE. CDR3 in DNA: TGTGCCAGCAGCATGGTGTCCCCCATCACCGGGGAGCTGTTTTTT. Translation gives CASSMVSPITGELFF. Based on the CDR3 plus reference TRBV5-6 and TRBJ2-2, the full variable domain is DAGVTQSPTHLIKTRGQQVTLRCSPKSGHDTVSWYQQALGQGPQFIFQYYEEEERQRGNFPDRFSGHQFPNYSSELNVNALLLGDSALYLCASSMVSPITGELFFGEGSRLTVL.

V usage is TRBV7-8 and J usage is TRBJ2-7; D ambiguous. Germline V CDR1 and CDR2: SGHVS, FQNEAQ. V lost 10 bases, J lost 6 bases, and 16 bases lay in between. The CDR3 consists of 12 residues. The CDR3 protein is CAILVLSGEQYF. In DNA, the CDR3 is TGTGCCATCTTAGTTCTATCCGGCGAGCAGTACTTC.

V gene TRBV25-1 combines with J gene TRBJ1-1; 8 positions match TRBD1. The germline CDR1 and CDR2 sequences are MGHDK and SYGVNS. This CDR3 contains 14 residues. The junction had 6 bases not matched to a gene; V was cut back by 4 bases and J by 5 bases. CDR3 sequence: CASSALWTGTEAFF. DNA for the CDR3: TGTGCCAGCAGTGCCCTATGGACAGGGACTGAAGCTTTCTTT.

V gene TRBV7-9 combines with J gene TRBJ2-2; no clear D. The CDR3 spans 11 residues. V lost 10 bases to trimming and J lost 5 bases, with 8 bases between them. The germline gives CDR1 SEHNR, CDR2 FQNEAQ (reference sequence). The CDR3 region has the DNA TGTGCCACCCCTTCAACCGGGGAGCTGTTTTTT. It specifies CATPSTGELFF.

The V gene is TRBV7-3, the J gene TRBJ2-3; 10 bases are a match to TRBD1. The CDR3 spans 14 residues. J gave up 4 bases and V 4 bases, and 2 bases lay outside the gene matches. Per germline, CDR1 SGHTA and CDR2 FQGTGA. Written as DNA, the CDR3 is TGTGCCAGCAGCTCAGGACAGGGGGCAGATACGCAGTATTTT. Amino acid sequence: CASSSGQGADTQYF. Drawing the rest from reference TRBV7-3 and TRBJ2-3, the complete variable domain is GAGVSQTPSNKVTEKGKYVELRCDPISGHTALYWYRQSLGQGPEFLIYFQGTGAADDSGLPNDRFFAVRPEGSVSTLKIQRTERGDSAVYLCASSSGQGADTQYFGPGTRLTVL.

As DNA, the CDR3 is TGCGCCAGCAGCCAAGATCGAATGACGGGACAGGAAGCTTTCTTT. This translates into CASSQDRMTGQEAFF. V is TRBV4-1 and J is TRBJ1-1; 7 positions match TRBD1. The CDR3 has 15 amino acids. CDR1 is MGHRA and CDR2 is YSYEKL in the germline V gene. J was trimmed by 8 bases and V by 0 bases; bases with no gene match: 9.

The chain combines TRBV7-9 with TRBJ1-3; perhaps TRBD1 as D (5 bases). Germline values: CDR1 SEHNR, CDR2 FQNEAQ (reference sequence). The CDR3 runs 15 residues. V was clipped by 5 bases and J by 3 bases, with 14 bases between them. This chain's CDR3 is CASSPLGGGGNTIYF. CDR3 coding DNA: TGTGCCAGCAGCCCCCTCGGGGGGGGTGGAAACACCATATATTTT. The complete variable domain, with remaining parts taken from reference TRBV7-9 and TRBJ1-3, reads DTGVSQNPRHKITKRGQNVTFRCDPISEHNRLYWYRQTLGQGPEFLTYFQNEAQLEKSRLLSDRFSAERPKGSFSTLEIQRTEQGDSAMYLCASSPLGGGGNTIYFGEGSWLTVV.

The chain joins TRBV10-3 to TRBJ2-4; D not resolved. The CDR3 is made up of 13 amino acids. Trimming pared 2 bases from V and 8 bases from J, leaving 10 bases between. Germline CDR1 reads ENHRY; CDR2 reads SYGVKD. CDR3 DNA sequence: TGTGCCATCAGTGAGCAGCCGGTGGACATTCAGTACTTC. This codes for CAISEQPVDIQYF.

In regard to this clone: Other nucleotide sequences in the sample specify the same CDR3. The CDR3 loop is CASSLGRGTDTQYF. The CDR3 region has the DNA TGTGCCAGCAGTTTAGGCAGGGGAACAGATACGCAGTATTTT. The chain couples TRBV27 to TRBJ2-3; TRBD1 is a possible D gene (6 bases). Germline V gives CDR1 MNHEY, CDR2 SMNVEV (reference sequence). This CDR3 region has 14 residues. V was pared by 2 bases and J by 3 bases, with 9 bases between.

On this clone: This CDR3 is also generated by other DNA sequences in the sample. This sequence joins TRBV9 and TRBJ2-7; 14 nucleotides line up with TRBD2. CDR3 length equals 15 residues. Germline-derived CDR1 and CDR2 are SGDLS and YYNGEE. The ends lost 2 bases at V and 3 bases at J; junction bases unmatched: 1. The DNA for the CDR3 is TGTGCCAGCAGCGTCGGACTAGCGGGAGGCTACGAGCAGTACTTC. It translates to CASSVGLAGGYEQYF.

The V gene is TRBV5-1, the J gene TRBJ2-2; a possible D gene is TRBD2 (6 bases). Trimming took off 0 bases at V and 6 bases at J, with 12 bases between the two ends. Looked up from germline, CDR1 is SGHRS and CDR2 is YFSETQ. The CDR3 sequence is 15 residues long. The CDR3 here is CASSLAPGVAGELFF. The DNA for the CDR3 is TGCGCCAGCAGCTTGGCTCCGGGAGTTGCCGGGGAGCTGTTTTTT.

The chain couples TRBV27 to TRBJ2-1, with D possibly called TRBD1 or TRBD2 (7 bases each). V was shortened by 5 bases and J by 4 bases, with 15 bases between the two germline ends. The germline V gene encodes CDR1 MNHEY and CDR2 SMNVEV (reference sequence). This CDR3 has 15 amino acids. The CDR3 sequence is CASSPRGGDYNEQFF. CDR3 in DNA: TGTGCCAGCAGTCCCAGGGGGGGGGATTACAATGAGCAGTTCTTC.

Here the CDR3 DNA reads TGTGCCAGCAAACTGGGACAGTCCTACGAGCAGTACTTC. Amino acids: CASKLGQSYEQYF. The chain carries TRBV6-5 and TRBJ2-7, with TRBD1 matching 7 bases. Germline V gene lookup returns CDR1 MNHEY and CDR2 SVGAGI. V gave up 7 bases and J gave up 1 base; unmatched junction bases: 4. The CDR3 runs 13 residues.

The gene calls are TRBV7-9 and TRBJ2-5; 11 positions agree with TRBD2. With 4 bases clipped from V and 5 bases from J, the junction kept 12 bases outside the gene matches. The germline V gene has CDR1 SEHNR and CDR2 FQNEAQ (reference sequence). This CDR3 has 17 amino acids. In DNA, the CDR3 is TGTGCCAGCAGCTCGGGACTAGCGGCCCTCTTGGAGGAGACCCAGTACTTC. Amino acids: CASSSGLAALLEETQYF.

This clone was detected only once. The sample holds other DNA sequences that translate to the same CDR3. The chain combines TRBV7-3 with TRBJ2-5; D is possibly TRBD2 (5 bases). CDR1 SGHTA and CDR2 FQGTGA come from the germline V gene. V lost 5 bases and J 5 bases, leaving 18 bases between the germline ends. This CDR3 spans 15 amino acids. As DNA, the CDR3 is TGTGCCAGCAGCCCACAACGTGGGGAGAGGGAGACCCAGTACTTC. Amino acid sequence: CASSPQRGERETQYF.

V usage is TRBV2 and J usage is TRBJ1-2; no clear D. Germline V lookup: CDR1 SNHLY, CDR2 FYNNEI. The CDR3 has 19 residues. The V end lost 3 bases, the J end lost 3 bases, and 26 bases lay between the germline ends. The CDR3 sequence is CASSEDSEVDPASDYGYTF. The DNA of the CDR3 is TGTGCCAGCAGTGAGGATTCCGAGGTGGACCCCGCTTCAGACTATGGCTACACCTTC.

The chain joins TRBV18 to TRBJ2-2; D unresolved. The CDR3 loop spans 16 amino acids. Germline V gene sequence: CDR1 KGHSH, CDR2 LQKENI. The V end was cut by 0 bases, the J end by 5 bases, with 13 bases between. The DNA for the CDR3 is TGTGCCAGCTCACCACCGTCCAGGTTAATTACCGGGGAGCTGTTTTTT. Its protein is CASSPPSRLITGELFF.

The chain links TRBV27 to TRBJ1-2; D gene ambiguous. V lost 6 bases to trimming and J lost 5 bases, with 10 bases between them. The CDR3 runs to 12 residues. The germline V gene encodes CDR1 MNHEY and CDR2 SMNVEV (reference sequence). The DNA of the CDR3 is TGTGCCAGCAGCACCCCGGGGTATGGCTACACCTTC. It codes for CASSTPGYGYTF.